A selection of T cell receptor beta chains follows, all from one sample in a study of T cell changes during pregnancy in multiple sclerosis. The protocol was immunoSEQ multiplex PCR, while the TCRdb copy is restricted to in-frame clones and leaves out a portion. This table has tens of thousands of clones, less than 95% appearing once. The sample was CD8+ T cells from peripheral blood mononuclear cells, taken before pregnancy. Receptors originate from a female donor with multiple sclerosis, enrolled in a pregnancy study. CDR3s include the opening cysteine and the closing phenylalanine or tryptophan. Fields, in order: V gene, J gene, clone size, CDR3 protein. Part of the rows lack a size; the others show once, few, many or a class for expanded clones.

TRBV14	TRBJ2-7	.	CASSQVWERGYEQYF
TRBV27	TRBJ2-3	.	CASRGKGISTDTQYF
TRBV27	TRBJ1-5	.	CASSSHRDRDHQPQHF
TRBV27	TRBJ2-1	.	CASSFIPPGNEQFF
TRBV7-2	TRBJ2-3	.	CASSQSAALADQKYF
TRBV6-5	TRBJ2-7	.	CASRPGLAGEQYF
TRBV19	TRBJ1-3	once	CASIPLASSGNTIYF
TRBV5-5	TRBJ2-7	.	CASSLGTGTGITGYF
TRBV11-2	TRBJ1-2	.	CASSFGGVNGYTF
TRBV7-9	TRBJ2-5	.	CASRSQGDSGRWETQYF
TRBV7-2	TRBJ1-5	.	CASSPQRDQPQHF
TRBV6-5	TRBJ2-5	once	CASSKPGYLETQYF
TRBV19	TRBJ1-5	.	CASSTGTAYSNQPQHF
TRBV5-5	TRBJ2-6	.	CASSPKPGQPSGANVLTF
TRBV9	TRBJ2-7	.	CASSPGQGAYEQYF
TRBV2	TRBJ1-3	.	CASSAGRLASSGNTIYF
TRBV6-5	TRBJ2-1	.	CASSYSYRGDEQFF
TRBV28	TRBJ1-1	.	CASSFIGDSLNTEAFF
TRBV5-1	TRBJ2-7	.	CASSFKQGHYEQYF
TRBV7-6	TRBJ2-7	.	CASAAGLSYEQYF